Each of the 7 T cell receptor beta chains below was sequenced from the same sample in a study of blood T cell repertoires in COVID-19. TCRdb's table, derived via immunoSEQ multiplex PCR, lists solely in-frame clones and lacks some. The table shows about 70,000 clones, with around 75% occurring only once. Sequencing was performed on peripheral blood. Source of these receptors: a man between 70 and 80 years old with acute or convalescent COVID-19.

The CDR3 region has the DNA TGTGCCATCCTCGGGACAGGTGCTCTTACTGCCAAAAACATTCAGTACTTC. This gives the protein CAILGTGALTAKNIQYF. The chain recombines TRBV24-1 with TRBJ2-4; TRBD1 aligns across 8 bases. Trimming cost V 11 bases and J 1 base; bases outside gene matches: 15. The CDR3 runs to 17 residues. CDR1 is KGHDR, CDR2 SFDVKD, per germline.

The rearrangement uses TRBV5-1 and TRBJ2-2; TRBD2 matches 10 bases. The CDR3 covers 16 residues. CDR1 and CDR2 (germline): SGHRS, YFSETQ. V shed 0 bases, J shed 4 bases, and the junction held 3 bases outside the gene matches. CDR3 region: CASSLAASGSTGELFF. CDR3 coding DNA: TGCGCCAGCAGCTTGGCGGCTAGCGGGAGCACCGGGGAGCTGTTTTTT.

This chain joins TRBV28 and TRBJ2-7; 8 positions match TRBD2. The CDR3 is made up of 22 amino acids. Trimming took 6 bases from V and 5 from J; bases not matched to a gene: 33. From germline, CDR1 is MDHEN and CDR2 SYDVKM. The DNA for the CDR3 is TGTGCCAGCAGCACCTTATGGCAATGGGACGGCGGGCGGGAGGTCATGACGGACGAGCAGTACTTC. Residues: CASSTLWQWDGGREVMTDEQYF.

The chain couples TRBV19 to TRBJ2-5; 7 bases line up with TRBD2. In germline, CDR1 is LNHDA, CDR2 SQIVND (reference sequence). J was trimmed by 4 bases and V by 1 base; bases with no gene match: 6. This CDR3 has 15 amino acids. The CDR3 is CASSIVGGPAETQYF. CDR3 sequence (DNA): TGTGCCAGTAGTATAGTGGGAGGGCCCGCAGAGACCCAGTACTTC.

The chain recombines TRBV3-1 (or the pseudogene TRBV3-2) with TRBJ2-7, with 10 bases aligning to TRBD2. Germline CDR1 and CDR2: LGHDT and YNNKEL (reference sequence). Trimming removed 1 base from V and 10 bases from J; junction bases left unmatched: 10. The CDR3 contains 15 residues. CDR3 in DNA: TGTGCCAGCAGCCAAGGAGCGGGAGGGCCCTCGGATCAGTACTTC. This gives the protein CASSQGAGGPSDQYF.

The chain couples TRBV19 to TRBJ1-2, with D maybe TRBD1 (6 bases). Trimming left V 8 bases short and J 1 base short, with 20 bases between. Germline CDR1 is LNHDA and CDR2 is SQIVND (reference sequence). This CDR3 has 16 amino acids. The CDR3: CASGRTELRLNYGYTF. CDR3 nucleotides: TGTGCCAGTGGCCGGACAGAGCTGCGTCTTAACTATGGCTACACCTTC.

V usage is TRBV28 and J usage is TRBJ2-1; 10 positions agree with TRBD2. Trimming at V came to 3 bases and at J to 4 bases, leaving 15 bases not matched to a gene. The CDR3 consists of 19 residues. CDR1 and CDR2 (germline): MDHEN, SYDVKM. This CDR3 reads CASSFGSILAGRLYNEQFF. The CDR3 DNA sequence: TGTGCCAGCAGTTTCGGTTCAATACTAGCGGGGAGGCTTTACAATGAGCAGTTCTTC.